This T cell receptor (beta chain) was identified in a study of shared clonotypes between healthy human individuals (dated by TCRdb to the early 2020s). For the wider study: A few men and two women, aged 18 to 49 years, made up the cohort. Per donor, three plates each were used for CD4 naive and CD4 memory, two for CD8 naive, and one for CD8 memory. To estimate repertoire size and how much clonotypes are shared between individuals, the study performed deep sequencing of blood TCR repertoires from 4 to 6 healthy adults. To increase sequencing depth and limit assay-specific biases, different laboratories used diverse techniques to prepare libraries and sequence TCR repertoires. Per donor, leukapheresis produced somewhere between about 0.94 and 9.5 billion PBMCs. The study at large found these results: When a few donors were compared, the shared fraction of clonotypes was about 5% for naive CD4, 3.5% to 4% for naive CD8, more than 2% for memory CD4, and about 0.36% for memory CD8. The genetic and exposure-history diversity represented was limited by the small number of donors. Even with the large sequencing depth, rarefaction of the sorted-subset datasets indicated that sequencing was incomplete. Naive subsets generally had larger estimated clonotype richness than memory subsets did. Pairwise subsampling led to the expectation that sequencing depth would affect the degree of clonotype sharing among donors. Sampling was restricted to blood, and TCR repertoires in tissues likely differ from the TCR repertoires found in blood. Clonotypes shared by all four sorted-subset donors showed higher generation probabilities than non-shared clonotypes.

Turning to this clone: This clone's antigen is unknown. Within one base of it there is no much larger clone, and no base qualities were kept.

Using the deep immunoSEQ assay, multiplex PCR amplified TCR CDR3 regions from genomic DNA. Extracted genomic DNA from each cell subset was distributed evenly across all wells of several immunoSEQ 96-well plates, and each plate was treated as a replicate. For sorted subsets, roughly 200 ng of genomic DNA, equivalent to roughly 33,000 T cell genomes, went into each replicate PCR. Purified libraries were quantified with a Qubit 3.0 fluorometer, sized on a Bioanalyzer 2100, and re-quantified with the KAPA Library Quantification kit. Every immunoSEQ 96-well plate was sequenced on a dedicated single-read 150-cycle Illumina NextSeq 550 flow cell. For the original study's pipeline: The immunoSEQ output contained only junctional sequences without quality scores, so filtering could not match that applied to full-length reads. Sequences were annotated with PyIR, a Python wrapper for IgBLAST v1.9, and V/J genes and CDR3 were assigned using IMGT germline references. Any read was removed if the V/J assignment was weak (E-value above 1e-6), the CDR3 was missing, or the read contained stop codons, out-of-frame junctions, or ambiguous translated residues. V3J clonotypes were defined as sequences sharing an identical inferred V gene, J gene, and CDR3 amino acid sequence. To compute the percentage overlap between repertoires, the number of shared unique clonotypes was divided by the size of the smaller repertoire. Three approaches were used to assess repertoire richness: RTK rarefaction, the Chao1 estimator, and Recon v2.1 estimates of unobserved clonotypes. Generation probabilities were computed with OLGA for all TCRbeta clonotypes obtained by the gDNA method from a handful of donors. TCRdb provides this immuneACCESS table in a form limited to in-frame rearrangements. Some clones are lacking; in checked studies, under half of them reflect an unresolved V gene, and why the rest are absent is not known. Clone size and V and J calls were adopted from that table, with D and trimming inferred from the DNA. The table for this sample lists 850,000 to 1,100,000 clones; around 77% of them were counted only once. Approximately 0.95% of the sample is held by the ten biggest clonotypes.

The donors were healthy, HIV-negative adults who had no recently reported acute infections or vaccinations. All donors were Caucasian adults living in Nashville, Tennessee, USA. CD4+ T cells were enriched through magnetic negative selection, after which naive cells were positively selected on CD45RA and the remaining negative fraction served as the memory subset. Blood was obtained by leukapheresis, after which PBMCs were separated by Ficoll-Histopaque density gradient centrifugation and cryopreserved in liquid nitrogen vapor phase. Analytical flow cytometry was used to check the purity and quantity of each magnetically sorted T cell population. Genomic DNA was isolated from every sorted fraction and measured by UV absorbance on a Nanodrop 2000c. Sequencing was done on a sample of memory CD4+ T cells from PBMCs. The intended sense of this specimen's cell subset or site label: CD45RA-negative fraction. The sequence derives from a man aged 18 to 35 in good health. Some clones in this sample may be carry-over from other donors' samples.

The nucleotide sequence reads as follows: TGTGCCAGCATGGCAGGGGGCTTGGGCGGGGGACTGTTTTTT. Translated, this gives CASMAGGLGGGLFF. This chain joins TRBV6-6 to TRBJ1-4; a stretch of 8 junction bases matches TRBD1. For CDR1 and CDR2, the germline V gene (reference sequence) lists MNHNY and SVGAGI. Reading from cysteine to phenylalanine, the CDR3 counts 14 amino acids. This entry keeps only the CDR3 DNA: 42 bases, framed from base 1. Trimming leaves V shorter by 7 bases and J shorter by 13 bases, with the junction holding 14 bases beyond the gene matches.